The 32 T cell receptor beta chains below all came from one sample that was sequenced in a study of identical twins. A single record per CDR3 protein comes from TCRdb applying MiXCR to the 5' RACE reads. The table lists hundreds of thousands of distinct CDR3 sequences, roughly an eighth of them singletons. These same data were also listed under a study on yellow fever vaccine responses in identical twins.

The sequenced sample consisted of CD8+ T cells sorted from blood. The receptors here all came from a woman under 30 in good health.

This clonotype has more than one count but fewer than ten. This CDR3 is CASRGDRKSYGYTF. CDR3 nucleotides: TGTGCCAGCAGGGGGGACAGAAAATCCTATGGCTACACCTTC. The chain employs TRBV12-3 or TRBV12-4 and TRBJ1-2, with 7 bases that match TRBD1. This CDR3 is 14 amino acids long. The V segment lost 6 bases and the J segment 4 bases; nucleotides outside the gene matches: 8.

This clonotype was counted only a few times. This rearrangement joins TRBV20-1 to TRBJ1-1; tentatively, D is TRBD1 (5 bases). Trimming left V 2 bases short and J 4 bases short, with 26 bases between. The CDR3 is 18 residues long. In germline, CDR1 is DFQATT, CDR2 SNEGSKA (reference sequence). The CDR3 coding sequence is TGCAGTGCTAGATTTGGATTCAGAAGCATTGGGGGGGGCACTGAAGCTTTCTTT. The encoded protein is CSARFGFRSIGGGTEAFF.

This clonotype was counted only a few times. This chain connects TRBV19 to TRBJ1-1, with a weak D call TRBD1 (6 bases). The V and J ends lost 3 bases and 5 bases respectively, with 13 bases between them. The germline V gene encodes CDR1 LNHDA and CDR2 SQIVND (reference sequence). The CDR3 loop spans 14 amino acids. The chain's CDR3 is CASSIGGGRTEAFF. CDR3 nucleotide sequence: TGTGCCAGTAGTATTGGCGGGGGGCGGACTGAAGCTTTCTTT. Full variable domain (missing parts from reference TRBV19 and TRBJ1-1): DGGITQSPKYLFRKEGQNVTLSCEQNLNHDAMYWYRQDPGQGLRLIYYSQIVNDFQKGDIAEGYSVSREKKESFPLTVTSAQKNPTAFYLCASSIGGGRTEAFFGQGTRLTVV.

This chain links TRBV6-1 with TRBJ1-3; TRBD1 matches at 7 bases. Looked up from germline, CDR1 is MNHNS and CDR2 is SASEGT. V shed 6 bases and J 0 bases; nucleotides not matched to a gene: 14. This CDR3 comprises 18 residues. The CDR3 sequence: CASSIRDRSLSSGNTIYF. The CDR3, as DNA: TGTGCCAGCAGCATCCGGGACAGATCGCTTAGCTCTGGAAACACCATATATTTT.

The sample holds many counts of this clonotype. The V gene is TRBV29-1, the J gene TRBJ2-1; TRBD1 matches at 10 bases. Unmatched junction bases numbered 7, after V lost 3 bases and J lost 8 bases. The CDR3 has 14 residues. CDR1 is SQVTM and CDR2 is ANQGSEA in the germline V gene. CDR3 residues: CSVDDRGRIDEQFF. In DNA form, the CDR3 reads TGCAGCGTTGATGACAGGGGGCGCATCGATGAGCAGTTCTTC.

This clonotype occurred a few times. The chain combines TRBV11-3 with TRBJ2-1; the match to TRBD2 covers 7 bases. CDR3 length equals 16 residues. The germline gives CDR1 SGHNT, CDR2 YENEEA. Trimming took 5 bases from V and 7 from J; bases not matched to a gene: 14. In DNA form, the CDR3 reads TGTGCCAGCAGCCACTGGACTGGCGGGAGTGTGAATGAGCAGTTCTTC. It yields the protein CASSHWTGGSVNEQFF.

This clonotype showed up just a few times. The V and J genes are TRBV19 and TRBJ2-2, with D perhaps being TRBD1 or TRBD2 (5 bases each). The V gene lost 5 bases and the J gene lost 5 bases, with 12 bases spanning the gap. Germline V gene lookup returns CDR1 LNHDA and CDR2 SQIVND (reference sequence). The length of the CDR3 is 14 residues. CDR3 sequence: CASSSGLRTGELFF. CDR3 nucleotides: TGTGCCAGTAGTTCGGGGCTTCGAACCGGGGAGCTGTTTTTT.

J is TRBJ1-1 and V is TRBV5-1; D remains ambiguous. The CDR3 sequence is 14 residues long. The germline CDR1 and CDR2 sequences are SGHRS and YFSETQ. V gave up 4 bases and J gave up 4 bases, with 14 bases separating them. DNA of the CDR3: TGCGCCAGCAGCGGCGACGGGTTAGGCACTGAAGCTTTCTTT. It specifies CASSGDGLGTEAFF.

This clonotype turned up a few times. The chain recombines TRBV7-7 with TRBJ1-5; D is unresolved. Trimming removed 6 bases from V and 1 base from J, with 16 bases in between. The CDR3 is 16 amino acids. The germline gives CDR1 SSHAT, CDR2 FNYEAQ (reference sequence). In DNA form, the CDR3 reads TGTGCCAGCAGTGAGGAGGAGAGCCGGAGCAATCAGCCCCAGCATTTT. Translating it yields CASSEEESRSNQPQHF.

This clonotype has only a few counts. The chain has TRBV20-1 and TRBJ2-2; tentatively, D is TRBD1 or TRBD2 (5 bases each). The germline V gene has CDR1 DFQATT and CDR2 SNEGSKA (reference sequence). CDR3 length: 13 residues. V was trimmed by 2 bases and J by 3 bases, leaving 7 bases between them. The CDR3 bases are TGCAGTGCTAGACAGGGAGACACCGGGGAGCTGTTTTTT. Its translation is CSARQGDTGELFF.

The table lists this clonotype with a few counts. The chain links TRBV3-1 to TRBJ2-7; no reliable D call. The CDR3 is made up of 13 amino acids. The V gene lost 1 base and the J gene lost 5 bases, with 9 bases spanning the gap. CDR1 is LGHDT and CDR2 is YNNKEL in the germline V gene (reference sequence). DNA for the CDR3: TGTGCCAGCAGCCAAGTACAATTTCACGAGCAGTACGTC. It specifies CASSQVQFHEQYV.

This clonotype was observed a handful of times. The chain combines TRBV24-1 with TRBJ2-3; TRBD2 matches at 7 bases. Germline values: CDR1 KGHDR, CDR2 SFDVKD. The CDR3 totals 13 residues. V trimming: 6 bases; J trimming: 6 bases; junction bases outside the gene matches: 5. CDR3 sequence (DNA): TGTGCCACCAGTATAGCGGGTCGGGATACGCAGTATTTT. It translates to CATSIAGRDTQYF.

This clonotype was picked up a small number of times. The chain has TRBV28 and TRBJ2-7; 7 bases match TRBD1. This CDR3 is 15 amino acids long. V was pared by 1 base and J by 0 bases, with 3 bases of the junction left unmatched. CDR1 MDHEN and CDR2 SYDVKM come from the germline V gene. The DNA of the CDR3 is TGTGCCAGCAGTTTATACCGGGACAGCTCCTACGAGCAGTACTTC. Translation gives CASSLYRDSSYEQYF.

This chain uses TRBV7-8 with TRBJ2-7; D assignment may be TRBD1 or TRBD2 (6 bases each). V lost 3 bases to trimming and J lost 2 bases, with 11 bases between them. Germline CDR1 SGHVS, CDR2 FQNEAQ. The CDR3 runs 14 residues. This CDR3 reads CASSFGGRTYEQYF. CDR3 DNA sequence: TGTGCCAGCAGCTTTGGGGGGCGAACCTACGAGCAGTACTTC.

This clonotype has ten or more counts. In nucleotides, the CDR3 is TGTGCCAGCAGCTTGTGGCAGGGACAGTTAAACTATGGCTACACCTTC. This sequence encodes CASSLWQGQLNYGYTF. This chain uses TRBV5-5 with TRBJ1-2; 7 positions match TRBD1. V lost 1 base and J lost 2; bases outside the gene matches: 8. From germline, CDR1 is SGHKS and CDR2 YYEKEE (reference sequence). The length of the CDR3 is 16 residues.

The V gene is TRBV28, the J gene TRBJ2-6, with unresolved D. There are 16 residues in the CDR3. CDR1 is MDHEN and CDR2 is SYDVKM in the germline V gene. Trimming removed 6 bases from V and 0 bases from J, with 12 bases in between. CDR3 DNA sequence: TGTGCCAGCAGCAAACCGGGTTTCTCTGGGGCCAACGTCCTGACTTTC. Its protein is CASSKPGFSGANVLTF.

The CDR3 loop is CASSLGQGPAYEQYV. The CDR3 region has the DNA TGTGCCAGCAGCTTAGGTCAGGGGCCCGCCTACGAGCAGTACGTC. V gene TRBV7-9 combines with J gene TRBJ2-7, with D tentatively TRBD1 (6 bases). V lost 1 base, J lost 2 bases, and 12 bases lay in between. The CDR3 length is 15 residues. In germline, CDR1 is SEHNR, CDR2 FQNEAQ (reference sequence).

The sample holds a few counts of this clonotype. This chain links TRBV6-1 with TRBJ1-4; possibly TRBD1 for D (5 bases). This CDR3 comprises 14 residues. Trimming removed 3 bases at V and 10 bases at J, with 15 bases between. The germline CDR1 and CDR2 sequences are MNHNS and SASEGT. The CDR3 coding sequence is TGTGCCAGCAGTGATGGCGTGGATAGGGGAAAACTGTTTTTT. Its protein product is CASSDGVDRGKLFF.

The CDR3 loop is CASSFSGQRGNYGYTF. For the CDR3, the DNA is TGTGCCAGCAGTTTTTCCGGACAGAGAGGTAACTATGGCTACACCTTC. This sequence joins TRBV27 and TRBJ1-2, with D possibly TRBD1 on 6 matching bases. The V and J ends lost 3 bases and 1 base respectively, with 15 bases between them. There are 16 residues in the CDR3. Per germline, CDR1 MNHEY and CDR2 SMNVEV (reference sequence).

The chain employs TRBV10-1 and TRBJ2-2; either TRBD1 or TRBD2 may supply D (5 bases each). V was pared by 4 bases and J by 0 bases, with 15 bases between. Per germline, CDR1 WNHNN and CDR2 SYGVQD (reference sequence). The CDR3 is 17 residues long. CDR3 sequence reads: CASSGGSLNPNTGELFF. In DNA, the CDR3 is TGCGCCAGCAGTGGGGGGTCCCTAAACCCGAACACCGGGGAGCTGTTTTTT.

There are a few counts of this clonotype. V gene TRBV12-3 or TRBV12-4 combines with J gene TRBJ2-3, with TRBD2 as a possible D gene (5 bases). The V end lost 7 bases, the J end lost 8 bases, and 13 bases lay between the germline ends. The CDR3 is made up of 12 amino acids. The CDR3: CASKSSLATQYF. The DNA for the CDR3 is TGTGCCAGCAAATCTAGCTTAGCTACGCAGTATTTT.

CDR3 nucleotide sequence: TGTGCCAGCAGCTTGCTTATAGCGGGGGGGCCAGATACGCAGTATTTT. Amino acid sequence: CASSLLIAGGPDTQYF. The rearrangement joins TRBV7-6 to TRBJ2-3; TRBD2 agrees at 11 bases. The CDR3 has 16 amino acids. Losses at the gene ends were 3 bases for V and 4 bases for J; bases not matched to a gene: 6. Per the germline V gene, CDR1 is SGHVS and CDR2 is FNYEAQ.

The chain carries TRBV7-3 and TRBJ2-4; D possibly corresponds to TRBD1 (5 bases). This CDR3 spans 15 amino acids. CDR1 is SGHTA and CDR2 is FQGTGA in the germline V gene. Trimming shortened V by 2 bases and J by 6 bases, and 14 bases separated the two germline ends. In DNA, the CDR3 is TGTGCCAGCAGCTTAGGGGTGGGGCCCTCAAACATTCAGTACTTC. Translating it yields CASSLGVGPSNIQYF.

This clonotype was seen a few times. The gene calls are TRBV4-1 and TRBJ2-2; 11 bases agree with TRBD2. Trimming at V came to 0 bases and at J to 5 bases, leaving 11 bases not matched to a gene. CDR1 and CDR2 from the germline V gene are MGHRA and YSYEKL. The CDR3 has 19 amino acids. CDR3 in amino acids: CASSQDGGSGGDVTGELFF. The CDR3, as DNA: TGCGCCAGCAGCCAAGATGGCGGTAGCGGGGGGGATGTTACCGGGGAGCTGTTTTTT.

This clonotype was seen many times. The CDR3 nucleotides are TGTGCCAGCAGTGAATGGGTAGGGACAGGGGCCGAGCAGTACGTC. Its protein is CASSEWVGTGAEQYV. This sequence joins TRBV2 and TRBJ2-7; 10 bases agree with TRBD1. With V trimmed by 2 bases and J by 6 bases, 7 bases remained unmatched. This CDR3 comprises 15 residues. Germline V gene data show CDR1 as SNHLY and CDR2 as FYNNEI.

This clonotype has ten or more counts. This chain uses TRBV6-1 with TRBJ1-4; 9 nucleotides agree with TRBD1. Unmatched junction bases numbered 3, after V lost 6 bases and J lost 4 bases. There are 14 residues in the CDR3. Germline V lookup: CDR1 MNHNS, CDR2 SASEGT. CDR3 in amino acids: CASRDRGSNEKLFF. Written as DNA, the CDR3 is TGTGCCAGCAGAGACAGGGGGAGTAATGAAAAACTGTTTTTT.

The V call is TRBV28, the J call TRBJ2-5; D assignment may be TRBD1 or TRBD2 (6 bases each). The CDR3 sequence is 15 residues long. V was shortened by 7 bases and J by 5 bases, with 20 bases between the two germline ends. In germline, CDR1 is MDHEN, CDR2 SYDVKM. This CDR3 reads CASTKSAGEAETQYF. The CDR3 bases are TGTGCCAGCACCAAGTCGGCAGGGGAGGCCGAGACCCAGTACTTC.

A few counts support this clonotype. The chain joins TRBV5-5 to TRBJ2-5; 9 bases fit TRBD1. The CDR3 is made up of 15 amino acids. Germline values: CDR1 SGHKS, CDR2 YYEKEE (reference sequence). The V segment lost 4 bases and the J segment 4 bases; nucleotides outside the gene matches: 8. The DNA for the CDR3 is TGTGCCAGCAGCCTGGGACAGGGAAGGTCAGAGACCCAGTACTTC. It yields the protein CASSLGQGRSETQYF. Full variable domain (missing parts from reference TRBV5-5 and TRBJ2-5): DAGVTQSPTHLIKTRGQQVTLRCSPISGHKSVSWYQQVLGQGPQFIFQYYEKEERGRGNFPDRFSARQFPNYSSELNVNALLLGDSALYLCASSLGQGRSETQYFGPGTRLLVL.

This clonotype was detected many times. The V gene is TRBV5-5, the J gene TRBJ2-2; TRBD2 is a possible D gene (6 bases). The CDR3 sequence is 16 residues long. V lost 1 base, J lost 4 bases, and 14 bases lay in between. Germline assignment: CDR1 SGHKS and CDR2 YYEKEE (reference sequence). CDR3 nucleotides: TGTGCCAGCAGCTTGAGGTTTGGAGCGGGCACCGGGGAGCTGTTTTTT. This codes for CASSLRFGAGTGELFF.

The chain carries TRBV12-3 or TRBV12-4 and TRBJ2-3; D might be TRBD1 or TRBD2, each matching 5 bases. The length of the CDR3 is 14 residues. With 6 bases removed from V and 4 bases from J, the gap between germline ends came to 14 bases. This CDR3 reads CASRLGAVPDTQYF. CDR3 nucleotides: TGTGCCAGCAGGCTCGGGGCCGTCCCAGATACGCAGTATTTT.

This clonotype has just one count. This CDR3 reads CSARDDRRREKLFF. The CDR3 DNA reads TGCAGTGCTAGAGACGACAGGCGACGGGAAAAACTGTTTTTT. The chain couples TRBV20-1 to TRBJ1-4, with TRBD1 as a possible D gene (6 bases). The CDR3 covers 14 residues. V lost 0 bases to trimming and J lost 8 bases, with 13 bases between them. Germline CDR1 is DFQATT and CDR2 is SNEGSKA (reference sequence).

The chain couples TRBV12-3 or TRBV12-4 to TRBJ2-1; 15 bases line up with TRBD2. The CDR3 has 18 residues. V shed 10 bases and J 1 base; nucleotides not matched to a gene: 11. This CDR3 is CAICSGTSGGRSYNEQFF. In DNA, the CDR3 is TGTGCCATCTGTTCCGGGACTAGCGGGGGGCGGTCCTACAATGAGCAGTTCTTC.